This TCR beta chain was observed in a study of blood T cell repertoires in COVID-19. Study-wide context: Acute-phase and convalescent COVID-19 samples originated in the United States, Italy and Spain. In each case, the material was cDNA or gDNA derived from T cells, B-cell-depleted T cells, or PBMCs.

Original data processing: Reference gene primers were amplified, and this amplification served to estimate nucleated cell counts. The repertoire was sequenced with immunoSEQ multiplex PCR; TCRdb's copy has only in-frame clones and lacks some. The V and J calls and clone size come from that table; D and trimming were worked out from the DNA. The sample gives about 110,000 clones, about three quarters of which show up once; less than 2% is in the top ten. This CDR3 contains 15 residues. Trimming cost V 0 bases and J 7 bases; bases outside gene matches: 3. Germline values: CDR1 SGHDT, CDR2 YYEEEE. This TCR was recovered from a woman in her forties with acute or convalescent COVID-19. The sample comprised peripheral blood. The chain uses TRBV5-6 and TRBJ1-6; 8 positions match TRBD1. Here the CDR3 DNA reads TGTGCCAGCAGCTTGGGGGACAGGTCGAATTCACCCCTCCACTTT. This gives the protein CASSLGDRSNSPLHF. The whole variable domain, remainder taken from reference TRBV5-6 and TRBJ1-6, is DAGVTQSPTHLIKTRGQQVTLRCSPKSGHDTVSWYQQALGQGPQFIFQYYEEEERQRGNFPDRFSGHQFPNYSSELNVNALLLGDSALYLCASSLGDRSNSPLHFGNGTRLTVT.